Below, 14 T cell receptor beta chains from the same sample are listed, as sequenced in a study of shared clonotypes between healthy human individuals. Generated by immunoSEQ multiplex PCR, the TCRdb table keeps only in-frame clones and is missing some. This sample has 400,000 to 550,000 clones, with 70% to 80% found just once. The specimen sequenced was PBMCs. All receptors come from a woman between 40 and 55 years old in good health. Some clones in this sample may be carry-over from other donors' samples.

This clone was counted ten times or more. The chain's CDR3 is CASSHGLGGGRSGDEQFF. The CDR3 DNA is TGCGCCAGCAGCCACGGCTTGGGTGGCGGGAGGTCTGGGGATGAGCAGTTCTTC. V gene TRBV4-1 combines with J gene TRBJ2-1; TRBD2 agrees at 8 bases. V shed 3 bases, J shed 8 bases, and the junction held 18 bases outside the gene matches. Germline V CDR1 and CDR2: MGHRA, YSYEKL. This CDR3 is built from 18 residues.

The chain uses TRBV6-5 and TRBJ1-2; no clear D gene. This CDR3 region has 13 residues. CDR1 and CDR2 from the germline V gene are MNHEY and SVGAGI. V lost 2 bases, J lost 4 bases, and 8 bases lay in between. The CDR3: CASSYGDTYGYTF. The CDR3 DNA sequence: TGTGCCAGCAGTTACGGGGATACCTATGGCTACACCTTC.

J is TRBJ2-5 and V is TRBV7-9, with 9 positions matching TRBD2. The length of the CDR3 is 15 residues. V lost 6 bases, J lost 5 bases, and 10 bases stayed unmatched. CDR1 and CDR2 from the germline V gene are SEHNR and FQNEAQ (reference sequence). The CDR3: CASRVAGASGETQYF. The DNA of the CDR3 is TGTGCCAGCAGAGTAGCGGGAGCCTCGGGGGAGACCCAGTACTTC.

This rearrangement joins TRBV18 to TRBJ2-2; TRBD1 matches 9 bases. Losses at the gene ends were 0 bases for V and 2 bases for J; bases not matched to a gene: 4. Looked up from germline, CDR1 is KGHSH and CDR2 is LQKENI. CDR3 length equals 17 residues. CDR3 residues: CASSPPGTGTNTGELFF. The CDR3 bases are TGTGCCAGCTCACCACCAGGGACAGGGACTAACACCGGGGAGCTGTTTTTT.

This chain joins TRBV2 and TRBJ1-4; no firm D call. The V gene's germline CDR1 is SNHLY and CDR2 FYNNEI. The CDR3 length is 12 residues. Trimming shortened V by 3 bases and J by 11 bases, and 10 bases separated the two germline ends. This CDR3 reads CASSDLGNKLFF. The CDR3 region has the DNA TGTGCCAGCAGTGATCTAGGGAATAAACTGTTTTTT.

The chain uses TRBV7-9 and TRBJ2-4; D call uncertain. The CDR3 consists of 15 residues. The V gene lost 1 base and the J gene lost 0 bases, with 7 bases spanning the gap. Germline V gene data show CDR1 as SEHNR and CDR2 as FQNEAQ (reference sequence). The CDR3 sequence is CASSLDGLAKNIQYF. The CDR3 DNA follows: TGTGCCAGCAGCTTAGATGGCCTAGCCAAAAACATTCAGTACTTC.

This chain joins TRBV6-5 and TRBJ2-7; no definite D call. V lost 7 bases, J lost 7 bases, and 17 bases lay in between. Germline CDR1 and CDR2: MNHEY and SVGAGI. CDR3 length: 13 residues. The CDR3 loop reads CASTNLQSPEQYF. The CDR3 nucleotides are TGTGCCAGCACTAATCTCCAGTCCCCGGAGCAGTACTTC.

The DNA of the CDR3 is TGTGCCAGCAGCTTAGGCCGGCGGGGATCCTACGAGCAGTACTTC. It translates to CASSLGRRGSYEQYF. The chain joins TRBV7-8 to TRBJ2-5, with TRBD2 as a possible D gene (6 bases). Near its end, the DNA agrees better with TRBJ2-7, so the J call may be wrong. Looked up from germline, CDR1 is SGHVS and CDR2 is FQNEAQ. This CDR3 has 15 amino acids.

The genes are TRBV18 and TRBJ2-5, with 7 bases that match TRBD2. Unmatched junction bases numbered 6, after V lost 3 bases and J lost 5 bases. The germline gives CDR1 KGHSH, CDR2 LQKENI. The length of the CDR3 is 14 residues. The CDR3 region is CASSPRGSSETQYF. CDR3 nucleotide sequence: TGTGCCAGCTCACCCCGCGGGAGTAGTGAGACCCAGTACTTC.

This chain joins TRBV11-2 and TRBJ2-7; no definite D call. This CDR3 has 14 amino acids. The V end was cut by 4 bases, the J end by 2 bases, with 12 bases between. Germline V gives CDR1 SGHAT, CDR2 FQNNGV. This chain's CDR3 is CASSSRQDPYEQYF. In nucleotides, the CDR3 is TGTGCCAGCAGCTCACGGCAGGACCCCTACGAGCAGTACTTC. The full variable domain, completed using reference TRBV11-2 and TRBJ2-7, is EAGVAQSPRYKIIEKRQSVAFWCNPISGHATLYWYQQILGQGPKLLIQFQNNGVVDDSQLPKDRFSAERLKGVDSTLKIQPAKLEDSAVYLCASSSRQDPYEQYFGPGTRLTVT.

The V gene is TRBV20-1, the J gene TRBJ1-1; D gene ambiguous. The CDR3 has 11 amino acids. The V end was cut by 5 bases, the J end by 1 base, with 5 bases between. Germline CDR1 and CDR2: DFQATT and SNEGSKA (reference sequence). The CDR3: CSAARNTEAFF. The CDR3 DNA is TGCAGTGCTGCAAGGAACACTGAAGCTTTCTTT.

This clone was seen only once. This chain connects TRBV29-1 to TRBJ1-2; 8 bases fit TRBD1. The CDR3 runs to 14 residues. CDR1 and CDR2 from the germline V gene are SQVTM and ANQGSEA. V dropped 4 bases and J dropped 4; count of bases not matched to a gene: 8. CDR3 bases: TGCAGCGTTGGGTCACAGGGGGATGGCTATGGCTACACCTTC. It yields the protein CSVGSQGDGYGYTF.

This clone was picked up a small number of times. The genes are TRBV18 and TRBJ2-7; a possible D gene is TRBD1 (6 bases). Per germline, CDR1 KGHSH and CDR2 LQKENI. The CDR3 length is 13 residues. Deletions cut 4 bases from V and 0 bases from J, with 7 bases between. The CDR3 nucleotides are TGTGCCAGCTCACAGGGGGTCTCCTACGAGCAGTACTTC. Amino acid sequence: CASSQGVSYEQYF.

The gene calls are TRBV5-1 and TRBJ2-6; D not resolved. This CDR3 is built from 16 residues. Per germline, CDR1 SGHRS and CDR2 YFSETQ. Trimming cost V 2 bases and J 2 bases, with 11 bases left between them. The CDR3 DNA is TGCGCCAGCAGCTTCTCCGCCCAAACTGGGGCCAACGTCCTGACTTTC. This codes for CASSFSAQTGANVLTF.